Each of the 20 T cell receptor beta chains below was sequenced from the same sample in a study of PD-1 blockade in mismatch repair-deficient tumors. This table comes from immunoSEQ multiplex PCR, and its TCRdb copy is limited to in-frame clones, with some not included. The table shows roughly 15,000 clones, with about 80% occurring only once. This sample comprised PBMCs, obtained 4 weeks after starting pembrolizumab. The receptors come from an adult with mismatch repair-deficient cancer.

The rearrangement joins TRBV5-8 to TRBJ1-1; D remains unclear. Germline CDR1 is SGHTS and CDR2 is YDEGEE. This CDR3 region has 13 residues. Trimming cost V 3 bases and J 2 bases, with 8 bases left between them. In DNA, the CDR3 is TGTGCCAGCAGCTGGACTCCTAACACTGAAGCTTTCTTT. Residues: CASSWTPNTEAFF.

A word on this clone: In the same sample, other DNA sequences code for this CDR3. The rearrangement joins TRBV30 to TRBJ2-7, with D possibly being TRBD2 (5 bases). V lost 3 bases to trimming and J lost 3 bases, with 18 bases between them. The length of the CDR3 is 15 residues. CDR1 is GTSNPN, CDR2 SVGIG, per germline (reference sequence). CDR3 sequence (DNA): TGTGCCTGGAGATGCGGAGGATCAGGTTGCTACGAGCAGTACTTC. Its translation is CAWRCGGSGCYEQYF.

The genes are TRBV5-6 and TRBJ1-1; 7 bases are shared with TRBD1. Per germline, CDR1 SGHDT and CDR2 YYEEEE. The CDR3 loop spans 17 amino acids. Trimming at V came to 6 bases and at J to 3 bases, leaving 17 bases not matched to a gene. Written as DNA, the CDR3 is TGTGCCAGCACCCGGACAGGAGGCTTCGAATTGGACACTGAAGCTTTCTTT. Amino acid sequence: CASTRTGGFELDTEAFF. Looking up the rest from reference TRBV5-6 and TRBJ1-1 gives the full variable domain: DAGVTQSPTHLIKTRGQQVTLRCSPKSGHDTVSWYQQALGQGPQFIFQYYEEEERQRGNFPDRFSGHQFPNYSSELNVNALLLGDSALYLCASTRTGGFELDTEAFFGQGTRLTVV.

The V call is TRBV4-1, the J call TRBJ1-2, with 9 bases aligning to TRBD1. Germline CDR1 is MGHRA and CDR2 is YSYEKL. This CDR3 has 13 residues. Trimming cost V 2 bases and J 8 bases; bases outside gene matches: 3. This chain's CDR3 is CASSQTTGGGYTF. Written as DNA, the CDR3 is TGCGCCAGCAGCCAAACGACAGGGGGGGGCTACACCTTC.

The chain recombines TRBV19 with TRBJ2-7, with a possible D match to TRBD1 (6 bases). The CDR3 consists of 15 residues. Per germline, CDR1 LNHDA and CDR2 SQIVND (reference sequence). V lost 6 bases and J 0 bases, leaving 15 bases between the germline ends. CDR3 coding DNA: TGTGCCAGTAGCCCTCGGACAGCGAGCTCCTACGAGCAGTACTTC. The encoded protein is CASSPRTASSYEQYF.

The chain couples TRBV5-4 to TRBJ1-5; D unresolved. The germline V gene encodes CDR1 SGHNT and CDR2 YYREEE (reference sequence). V was cut by 2 bases and J by 0 bases, with 6 bases left in between. The CDR3 has 14 amino acids. In DNA form, the CDR3 reads TGTGCCAGCAGCTTTCAGTATAGCAATCAGCCCCAGCATTTT. Its translation: CASSFQYSNQPQHF.

V gene TRBV10-1 combines with J gene TRBJ1-1; perhaps TRBD1 as D (5 bases). V was shortened by 4 bases and J by 0 bases, with 9 bases between the two germline ends. The CDR3 extends over 14 amino acids. Looked up from germline, CDR1 is WNHNN and CDR2 is SYGVQD (reference sequence). CDR3 protein: CASSADSMNTEAFF. The CDR3, as DNA: TGCGCCAGCAGTGCTGACAGCATGAACACTGAAGCTTTCTTT.

The rearrangement uses TRBV19 and TRBJ2-5; 11 positions match TRBD2. CDR3 length: 14 amino acids. Germline V gene sequence: CDR1 LNHDA, CDR2 SQIVND (reference sequence). The ends lost 4 bases at V and 7 bases at J; junction bases unmatched: 5. Here the CDR3 DNA reads TGTGCCAGTAGTAGTACTAGCGGGAGTGGGACCCAGTACTTC. Translating it yields CASSSTSGSGTQYF.

The chain has TRBV19 and TRBJ1-2; possibly TRBD1 for D (5 bases). Trimming took off 3 bases at V and 4 bases at J, with 15 bases between the two ends. The CDR3 spans 15 residues. Germline V lookup: CDR1 LNHDA, CDR2 SQIVND (reference sequence). The CDR3 DNA reads as TGTGCCAGTAGTATCCCGGGGGACTGGAGCTATGGCTACACCTTC. It yields the protein CASSIPGDWSYGYTF.

Only one count was recorded for this clone. This chain joins TRBV28 and TRBJ2-5; 7 nucleotides align to TRBD2. The CDR3 extends over 14 amino acids. Trimming cost V 5 bases and J 2 bases; bases outside gene matches: 5. Germline lookup yields CDR1 MDHEN and CDR2 SYDVKM. Here the CDR3 DNA reads TGTGCCAGCAGTCCCTGGGGGGGACAAGAGACCCAGTACTTC. It encodes CASSPWGGQETQYF.

Concerning this clone: An end of the junction differs from the germline gene, which may be a read error. The rearrangement uses TRBV30 and TRBJ1-2, with D unclear. Germline V gives CDR1 GTSNPN, CDR2 SVGIG (reference sequence). This CDR3 comprises 9 residues. CDR3 loop: CAWGGPLAF. DNA of the CDR3: TGTGCCTGGGGTGGGCCGCTCGCCTTC. The whole variable domain, filled in from reference TRBV30 and TRBJ1-2, reads SQTIHQWPATLVQPVGSPLSLECTVEGTSNPNLYWYRQAAGRGLQLLFYSVGIGQISSEVPQNLSASRPQDRQFILSSKKLLLSDSGFYLCAWGGPLAFGSGTRLTVV.

The CDR3 reads CASSLIGAGKNNEQFF. For the CDR3, the DNA is TGTGCCAGCAGTTTAATAGGGGCGGGAAAAAACAATGAGCAGTTCTTC. This chain links TRBV27 with TRBJ2-1, with D perhaps matching TRBD2 (6 bases). Germline V gene data show CDR1 as MNHEY and CDR2 as SMNVEV (reference sequence). CDR3 length equals 16 residues. V dropped 2 bases and J dropped 5 bases, with 16 bases sitting between them.

The V call is TRBV11-3, the J call TRBJ1-1; a possible D gene is TRBD1 (6 bases). V was cut by 4 bases and J by 0 bases, with 21 bases left in between. This CDR3 has 18 residues. The germline CDR1 and CDR2 sequences are SGHNT and YENEEA. CDR3 in amino acids: CASSYGHAGAFMNTEAFF. The CDR3 nucleotides read TGTGCCAGCAGCTACGGGCACGCAGGGGCGTTCATGAACACTGAAGCTTTCTTT.

This clone is labeled medium-sized. Distinct nucleotide sequences in the sample also encode this CDR3. The chain is built from TRBV7-9 and TRBJ2-1; weak D call: TRBD1 (6 bases). The V gene's germline CDR1 is SEHNR and CDR2 FQNEAQ (reference sequence). The V end lost 2 bases, the J end lost 4 bases, and 12 bases lay between the germline ends. The CDR3 totals 15 residues. CDR3 residues: CASSLTQGTYNEQFF. The CDR3 region has the DNA TGTGCCAGCAGCTTAACACAGGGAACGTACAATGAGCAGTTCTTC.

The chain employs TRBV27 and TRBJ1-1; TRBD1 matches at 8 bases. The CDR3 consists of 16 residues. Germline CDR1 MNHEY, CDR2 SMNVEV (reference sequence). After removal of 6 bases from V and 2 bases from J, the junction contained 11 bases not matched to a gene. CDR3 protein: CASRSTGGWGNTEAFF. CDR3 sequence (DNA): TGTGCCAGCAGGTCCACAGGGGGGTGGGGAAACACTGAAGCTTTCTTT.

The rearrangement links TRBV9 to TRBJ2-1, with 7 bases matching TRBD1. CDR1 is SGDLS and CDR2 is YYNGEE in the germline V gene. V was pared by 4 bases and J by 1 base, with 5 bases of the junction left unmatched. This CDR3 spans 15 amino acids. In DNA, the CDR3 is TGTGCCAGCAGCCCGACAGGGATTTCCTACAATGAGCAGTTCTTC. Protein: CASSPTGISYNEQFF.

J is TRBJ1-1 and V is TRBV7-9, with TRBD1 as a possible D gene (5 bases). V dropped 1 base and J dropped 5 bases, with 20 bases sitting between them. This CDR3 has 17 residues. Germline assignment: CDR1 SEHNR and CDR2 FQNEAQ (reference sequence). The CDR3 spells CASSLGGRVGARTEAFF. The DNA for the CDR3 is TGTGCCAGCAGCTTAGGTGGCAGGGTAGGGGCGAGGACTGAAGCTTTCTTT.

In this sample, this clone turned up a few times. J is TRBJ2-4 and V is TRBV7-2; possible D gene TRBD1, 5 bases. V was clipped by 2 bases and J by 1 base, with 15 bases between them. Germline CDR1 SGHTA, CDR2 FQGNSA. The CDR3 covers 17 residues. The DNA for the CDR3 is TGTGCCAGCAGCTTACAGGGTTTGGGTGTCGCCAAAAACATTCAGTACTTC. Encoded protein: CASSLQGLGVAKNIQYF.

The V call is TRBV18, the J call TRBJ2-1; the D gene is possibly TRBD2 (7 bases). The germline V gene has CDR1 KGHSH and CDR2 LQKENI. The CDR3 sequence is 15 residues long. Trimming stripped 1 base from V and 7 bases from J, with 14 bases between. The CDR3 loop is CASSPRRGGGNEQFF. DNA of the CDR3: TGTGCCAGCTCACCACGGCGGGGAGGGGGGAATGAGCAGTTCTTC.

The chain uses TRBV4-1 and TRBJ2-7; possible D gene TRBD1, 6 bases. V was trimmed by 1 base and J by 4 bases, leaving 20 bases between them. Germline V gene lookup returns CDR1 MGHRA and CDR2 YSYEKL. The CDR3 loop spans 17 amino acids. The CDR3 bases are TGCGCCAGCAGCCAAGCCTACAGGGTGCTCGGTGGGTACGAGCAGTACTTC. Translated: CASSQAYRVLGGYEQYF.